Shown below are 5 T cell receptor beta chains from a single sample sequenced in a study of shared clonotypes between healthy human individuals. Sequencing was performed with immunoSEQ multiplex PCR; in TCRdb, only in-frame clones are kept and a portion is missing. The sample has about 96,000 clones; about half are singletons. The source material was PBMCs. Receptors were obtained from a woman aged 40 to 50 in good health. Some clones in this sample may be carry-over from other donors' samples.

This chain links TRBV5-8 with TRBJ1-2, with D unresolved. V was cut by 4 bases and J by 3 bases, with 16 bases left in between. CDR3 length equals 15 residues. Per the germline V gene, CDR1 is SGHTS and CDR2 is YDEGEE. CDR3 residues: CASSLPGELHYGYTF. The DNA of the CDR3 is TGTGCCAGCAGCCTTCCGGGAGAGCTGCACTATGGCTACACCTTC.

J is TRBJ1-4 and V is TRBV9, with D perhaps matching TRBD1 (5 bases). Germline V lookup: CDR1 SGDLS, CDR2 YYNGEE. Trimming shortened V by 3 bases and J by 7 bases, and 13 bases separated the two germline ends. The CDR3 is 14 residues long. CDR3 nucleotides: TGTGCCAGCAGCGCTGGTAGGGGTTCTGAAAAACTGTTTTTT. It yields the protein CASSAGRGSEKLFF.

V is TRBV2 and J is TRBJ1-1, with D tentatively TRBD1 (6 bases). The CDR3 sequence is 13 residues long. Germline V gene sequence: CDR1 SNHLY, CDR2 FYNNEI. Trimming removed 6 bases at V and 8 bases at J, with 16 bases between. The CDR3 nucleotides read TGTGCCAGCAGCATTCTCAGGGGCGGAGAAGCTTTCTTT. Its translation: CASSILRGGEAFF. Filled out from reference TRBV2 and TRBJ1-1, the complete variable domain reads EPEVTQTPSHQVTQMGQEVILRCVPISNHLYFYWYRQILGQKVEFLVSFYNNEISEKSEIFDDQFSVERPDGSNFTLKIRSTKLEDSAMYFCASSILRGGEAFFGQGTRLTVV.

The chain is built from TRBV30 and TRBJ2-5; weak D call: TRBD1 (5 bases). The DNA end is more similar to TRBJ2-7, so the J call may be wrong. CDR3 size: 12 residues. CDR1 GTSNPN and CDR2 SVGIG come from the germline V gene (reference sequence). The CDR3 loop is CAWTGIGYEQYF. CDR3 sequence (DNA): TGTGCCTGGACAGGGATCGGCTACGAGCAGTACTTC.

This clone has ten or more counts. J is TRBJ1-2 and V is TRBV5-4; D is unclear. CDR3 length equals 14 residues. Germline lookup yields CDR1 SGHNT and CDR2 YYREEE (reference sequence). Trimming took off 0 bases at V and 4 bases at J, with 10 bases between the two ends. The CDR3 DNA follows: TGTGCCAGCAGCTTGGATCGGGGTAGCTATGGCTACACCTTC. It encodes CASSLDRGSYGYTF.